A selection of T cell receptor beta chains follows, all from one sample in a study of shared clonotypes between healthy human individuals. Sequencing was performed with immunoSEQ multiplex PCR; in TCRdb, only in-frame clones are kept and a portion is missing. The sample has some 2.4 million clones, 93% seen once. Source material: naive CD4+ T cells from PBMCs. The source is a man aged 18 to 30 in good health. Some clones in this sample may be carry-over from other donors' samples. CDR3s leave out the opening cysteine and the closing phenylalanine or tryptophan. Expanded clones get a size class; other rows say once, few or many, or leave the size out.

size: once; V: TRBV5-6; J: TRBJ2-2; CDR3: ASSQTGGNTGELF
size: NA; V: TRBV18; J: TRBJ2-3; CDR3: ASSPRVGASTDTQY
size: NA; V: TRBV18; J: TRBJ2-1; CDR3: ASSPMDGAAYNEQF
size: NA; V: TRBV2; J: TRBJ2-7; CDR3: ASSEPGRGTYEQY
size: NA; V: TRBV28; J: TRBJ1-5; CDR3: ASSYGQGNQPQH
size: NA; V: TRBV18; J: TRBJ1-4; CDR3: ASSPLRVATNEKLF
size: NA; V: TRBV2; J: TRBJ2-1; CDR3: ASRRQGGSRVLSYNEQF
size: once; V: TRBV11-2; J: TRBJ2-3; CDR3: ASSFQGISTDTQY
size: NA; V: TRBV7-3; J: TRBJ2-1; CDR3: ASSLRARGSASSYNEQF
size: few; V: TRBV9; J: TRBJ1-4; CDR3: ASSGSAAGQLF
size: NA; V: TRBV4-3; J: TRBJ1-2; CDR3: ASSQQDGYGYT
size: NA; V: TRBV2; J: TRBJ2-3; CDR3: ASSGGSTDTQY
size: NA; V: TRBV5-1; J: TRBJ2-1; CDR3: ASSTQGMGTINEQF
size: NA; V: TRBV28; J: TRBJ1-2; CDR3: ASSLSGGRGYT
size: NA; V: TRBV12-2; J: TRBJ1-5; CDR3: ASRLAIGPNSRQGNQPQH
size: NA; V: TRBV15; J: TRBJ2-5; CDR3: ATSRGMGTSGSLETQY
size: NA; V: TRBV7-9; J: TRBJ2-5; CDR3: ASSLVWKETQY
size: NA; V: TRBV7-3; J: TRBJ2-1; CDR3: ASSASGYAYNEQF
size: NA; V: TRBV6-1; J: TRBJ1-2; CDR3: ASSDGTGGFYGYT
size: once; V: TRBV7-9; J: TRBJ2-7; CDR3: ASSPVEGRGNYEQY
size: NA; V: TRBV20-1; J: TRBJ2-1; CDR3: SARDRAEQF
size: NA; V: TRBV11-3; J: TRBJ2-7; CDR3: ASSSDGTGFYEQY
size: NA; V: TRBV18; J: TRBJ2-7; CDR3: ASSPAGTSAPSEY
size: NA; V: TRBV6-5; J: TRBJ2-1; CDR3: ASSYSSPEYNEQF
size: few; V: TRBV27; J: TRBJ1-1; CDR3: ASSLSDWGHTEAF
size: NA; V: TRBV5-1; J: TRBJ2-1; CDR3: ASSMASGNNEQF
size: once; V: TRBV5-1; J: TRBJ2-5; CDR3: ASVSGTGGQETQY
size: once; V: TRBV5-1; J: TRBJ2-7; CDR3: ASSTRSGAPYEQY
size: NA; V: TRBV9; J: TRBJ2-1; CDR3: ASSGTGTIYNEQF
size: NA; V: TRBV6-5; J: TRBJ1-5; CDR3: ASSSRRASSNQPQH
size: NA; V: TRBV28; J: TRBJ1-5; CDR3: ASSPGGAGSNQPQH
size: NA; V: TRBV28; J: TRBJ1-2; CDR3: ASSFWGREEGYT
size: NA; V: TRBV5-1; J: TRBJ2-7; CDR3: ASSGGTGGWEQY
size: NA; V: TRBV5-1; J: TRBJ2-1; CDR3: ASSQSGTSGMNEQF
size: NA; V: TRBV28; J: TRBJ2-1; CDR3: ASSLSLGSGAFSYNEQF
size: NA; V: TRBV5-1; J: TRBJ2-7; CDR3: ASSLIGSEQY
size: NA; V: TRBV5-1; J: TRBJ1-2; CDR3: ASSLGQGAISYGYT
size: NA; V: TRBV5-4; J: TRBJ1-2; CDR3: ASSFYASYGGYT
size: once; V: TRBV10-3; J: TRBJ2-7; CDR3: AISERAYEQY
size: NA; V: TRBV2; J: TRBJ2-7; CDR3: ASRRSGGAGQY
size: NA; V: TRBV5-1; J: TRBJ2-5; CDR3: ASSSISGREETQY